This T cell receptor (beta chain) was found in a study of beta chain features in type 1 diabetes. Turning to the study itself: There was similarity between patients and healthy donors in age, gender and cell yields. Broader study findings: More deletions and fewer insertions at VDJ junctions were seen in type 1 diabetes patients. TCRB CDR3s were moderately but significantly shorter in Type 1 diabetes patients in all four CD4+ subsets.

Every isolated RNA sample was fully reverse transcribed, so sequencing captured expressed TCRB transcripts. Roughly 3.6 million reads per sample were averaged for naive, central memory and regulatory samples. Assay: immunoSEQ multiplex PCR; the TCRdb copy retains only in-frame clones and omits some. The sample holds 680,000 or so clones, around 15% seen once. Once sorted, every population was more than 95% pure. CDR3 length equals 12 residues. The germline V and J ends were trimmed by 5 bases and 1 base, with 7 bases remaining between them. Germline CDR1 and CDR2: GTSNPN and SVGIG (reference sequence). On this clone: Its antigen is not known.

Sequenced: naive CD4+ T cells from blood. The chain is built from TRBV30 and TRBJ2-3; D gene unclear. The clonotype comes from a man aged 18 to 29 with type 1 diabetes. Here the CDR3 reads CAWEAGTDTQYF. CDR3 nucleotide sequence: TGTGCCTGGGAGGCCGGCACAGATACGCAGTATTTT.